A single sample is the source of the 25 T cell receptor beta chains below, sequenced in a study of cytomegalovirus exposure and HLA in healthy donors. The PCR made use of 60 Vbeta and 13 Jbeta primers. Produced via immunoSEQ multiplex PCR; TCRdb's table is partial and in-frame only. This table holds roughly 170,000 clones, 84% found once. The specimen was PBMCs. These receptors were obtained from a man aged 25 to 40 in good health and CMV-seronegative.

The chain uses TRBV29-1 and TRBJ2-7; maybe TRBD1 (5 bases). Trimming took 4 bases from V and 1 from J, leaving 8 bases between them. Looked up from germline, CDR1 is SQVTM and CDR2 is ANQGSEA. The CDR3 is made up of 12 amino acids. CDR3 in amino acids: CSVVGVSYEQYF. In DNA form, the CDR3 reads TGCAGCGTTGTAGGGGTTTCCTACGAGCAGTACTTC.

The V and J genes are TRBV28 and TRBJ2-5, with 7 bases fitting TRBD2. The CDR3 is 16 amino acids. Germline CDR1 and CDR2: MDHEN and SYDVKM. Unmatched junction bases numbered 12, after V lost 3 bases and J lost 5 bases. This chain's CDR3 is CASSFSGGRVRETQYF. DNA of the CDR3: TGTGCCAGCAGTTTTTCGGGAGGAAGGGTCAGGGAGACCCAGTACTTC. Combining the CDR3 with reference TRBV28 and TRBJ2-5 gives the whole variable domain DVKVTQSSRYLVKRTGEKVFLECVQDMDHENMFWYRQDPGLGLRLIYFSYDVKMKEKGDIPEGYSVSREKKERFSLILESASTNQTSMYLCASSFSGGRVRETQYFGPGTRLLVL.

The chain is built from TRBV5-1 and TRBJ2-1; a weak D match, TRBD1 (6 bases). With 2 bases removed from V and 5 bases from J, the gap between germline ends came to 14 bases. The V gene's germline CDR1 is SGHRS and CDR2 YFSETQ. This CDR3 has 15 amino acids. CDR3 sequence reads: CASSLGLRGHNEQFF. The CDR3 nucleotides are TGCGCCAGCAGCTTAGGGCTCAGGGGACACAATGAGCAGTTCTTC.

This sequence joins TRBV7-9 and TRBJ2-7; a weak D match, TRBD1 (5 bases). The CDR3 is made up of 13 amino acids. Germline V gene lookup returns CDR1 SEHNR and CDR2 FQNEAQ (reference sequence). V was trimmed by 5 bases and J by 4 bases, leaving 12 bases between them. In nucleotides, the CDR3 is TGTGCCAGCAGCCCACGACAGAGTTACGAGCAGTACTTC. The encoded protein is CASSPRQSYEQYF.

V gene TRBV6-1 combines with J gene TRBJ2-1, with 12 bases lining up with TRBD2. Germline V gives CDR1 MNHNS, CDR2 SASEGT. The length of the CDR3 is 16 residues. Trimming took 4 bases from V and 2 from J; bases not matched to a gene: 3. This CDR3 is CASSAPSGGAYNEQFF. The CDR3 region has the DNA TGTGCCAGCAGTGCCCCTAGCGGGGGGGCCTACAATGAGCAGTTCTTC.

On this clone itself: Other DNA sequences within the sample encode an identical CDR3. The CDR3 loop is CASSLLPGQSNQPQHF. CDR3 bases: TGTGCCAGCAGCCTTCTTCCGGGACAGAGCAATCAGCCCCAGCATTTT. The chain employs TRBV7-6 and TRBJ1-5; 7 positions agree with TRBD1. J gave up 1 base and V 5 bases, and 8 bases lay outside the gene matches. Germline V gives CDR1 SGHVS, CDR2 FNYEAQ. This CDR3 is built from 16 residues.

The V call is TRBV29-1, the J call TRBJ2-7; 10 nucleotides agree with TRBD1. The CDR3 sequence is 14 residues long. V lost 4 bases to trimming and J lost 3 bases; unmatched junction nucleotides: 6. CDR1 SQVTM and CDR2 ANQGSEA come from the germline V gene. The CDR3 sequence: CSVGGQGPYYEQYF. In DNA, the CDR3 is TGCAGCGTTGGGGGACAGGGGCCCTACTACGAGCAGTACTTC.

The chain employs TRBV4-3 and TRBJ2-1, with 9 bases that match TRBD2. The CDR3 runs 16 residues. Germline lookup yields CDR1 LGHNA and CDR2 YSLEER. Trimming at V came to 4 bases and at J to 0 bases, leaving 4 bases not matched to a gene. CDR3 DNA sequence: TGCGCCAGCAGCCGAATTAGCGGGAGCTCCTACAATGAGCAGTTCTTC. Amino acid sequence: CASSRISGSSYNEQFF.

The chain employs TRBV7-9 and TRBJ2-3; TRBD2 agrees at 9 bases. Germline V gene sequence: CDR1 SEHNR, CDR2 FQNEAQ (reference sequence). The CDR3 totals 16 residues. The trim removed 6 bases at V and 3 bases at J, leaving 10 bases unmatched. Here the CDR3 reads CASSQGPSGTTDTQYF. The CDR3 nucleotides are TGTGCCAGCAGTCAAGGGCCTAGCGGGACTACAGATACGCAGTATTTT.

This rearrangement joins TRBV5-1 to TRBJ2-5, with TRBD2 identical over 7 bases. Germline-derived CDR1 and CDR2 are SGHRS and YFSETQ. V was pared by 0 bases and J by 11 bases, with 28 bases of the junction left unmatched. The CDR3 extends over 20 amino acids. In DNA, the CDR3 is TGCGCCAGCAGCTTGGTGGAGGGACTAATCAATGGGCCACACAACGATGGGCAGTACTTC. This encodes CASSLVEGLINGPHNDGQYF.

The V gene is TRBV5-6, the J gene TRBJ1-4; 8 bases align to TRBD1. The germline CDR1 and CDR2 sequences are SGHDT and YYEEEE. The CDR3 totals 14 residues. The V and J ends lost 4 bases and 4 bases, in that order; junction bases with no gene match: 3. The CDR3: CASSHRGYNEKLFF. The CDR3 DNA sequence: TGTGCCAGCAGCCACAGGGGGTATAATGAAAAACTGTTTTTT.

This CDR3 reads CAISESASQGFEQFF. CDR3 DNA sequence: TGTGCCATCAGTGAGTCCGCGAGTCAGGGGTTTGAGCAGTTCTTC. This rearrangement joins TRBV10-3 to TRBJ2-1; tentative D call: TRBD1 (6 bases). CDR3 size: 15 residues. From germline, CDR1 is ENHRY and CDR2 SYGVKD. V lost 0 bases and J lost 9, with 15 bases in between.

J is TRBJ1-6 and V is TRBV15; 9 positions match TRBD1. Germline lookup yields CDR1 LNHNV and CDR2 YYDKDF (reference sequence). The CDR3 contains 16 residues. The ends lost 4 bases at V and 10 bases at J; junction bases unmatched: 11. The CDR3: CATSTQGTGRWSPLHF. The CDR3 coding sequence is TGTGCCACCAGCACCCAGGGGACAGGGCGTTGGTCACCCCTCCACTTT.

This clone appeared a few times. This chain uses TRBV29-1 with TRBJ2-5; tentative D call: TRBD1 (6 bases). V lost 3 bases, J lost 5 bases, and 10 bases lay in between. Looked up from germline, CDR1 is SQVTM and CDR2 is ANQGSEA. The CDR3 has 12 amino acids. As DNA, the CDR3 is TGCAGCGTTGAGGGTGACAGGGAGACCCAGTACTTC. Residues: CSVEGDRETQYF.

The chain combines TRBV19 with TRBJ1-2; no definite D call. V was pared by 7 bases and J by 1 base, with 16 bases between. The CDR3 length is 15 residues. Germline V gives CDR1 LNHDA, CDR2 SQIVND (reference sequence). The CDR3 sequence: CASTTWKGVNYGYTF. In DNA, the CDR3 is TGTGCCAGTACTACCTGGAAGGGAGTTAACTATGGCTACACCTTC.

This clone appeared a few times. The V and J genes are TRBV12-2 and TRBJ2-7; TRBD2, the table's D call, was not compared with the DNA. TRBV12-2 is a pseudogene locus. The CDR3 spans 14 residues. The CDR3 here is CASRLAGTTYEQYF. The CDR3 region has the DNA TGTGCAAGTCGCTTAGCGGGGACTACCTACGAGCAGTACTTC.

The V gene is TRBV18, the J gene TRBJ1-4; a weak D match, TRBD1 (6 bases). The V and J ends lost 6 bases and 7 bases respectively, with 15 bases between them. CDR1 is KGHSH and CDR2 is LQKENI in the germline V gene. The CDR3 totals 14 residues. The CDR3 protein is CASSPQQGGEKLFF. The CDR3 coding sequence is TGTGCCAGCTCCCCGCAACAGGGTGGTGAAAAACTGTTTTTT.

The chain recombines TRBV6-5 with TRBJ1-1; 8 positions agree with TRBD1. CDR1 is MNHEY and CDR2 is SVGAGI in the germline V gene. J gave up 1 base and V 7 bases, and 8 bases lay outside the gene matches. The CDR3 contains 15 residues. CDR3 DNA: TGTGCCAGCACCCCGGACAGGGAAACGAACACTGAAGCTTTCTTT. This sequence encodes CASTPDRETNTEAFF.

V is TRBV5-1 and J is TRBJ2-7, with 7 bases identical to TRBD2. The CDR3 runs to 13 residues. Germline CDR1 reads SGHRS; CDR2 reads YFSETQ. With 4 bases clipped from V and 6 bases from J, the junction kept 7 bases outside the gene matches. CDR3 protein: CASSVGLLSEQYF. The CDR3 coding sequence is TGCGCCAGCAGCGTGGGACTATTATCCGAGCAGTACTTC.

The chain couples TRBV11-2 to TRBJ2-7; 11 bases map to TRBD2. Germline CDR1 SGHAT, CDR2 FQNNGV. V gave up 1 base and J gave up 10 bases; unmatched junction bases: 9. The CDR3 loop spans 15 amino acids. This chain's CDR3 is CASSLGASGGTPQYF. The CDR3 DNA sequence: TGTGCCAGCAGCTTAGGAGCTAGCGGGGGGACACCTCAGTACTTC.

The genes are TRBV5-4 and TRBJ2-1; TRBD2 matches 11 bases. The length of the CDR3 is 19 residues. V gave up 2 bases and J gave up 4 bases; unmatched junction bases: 14. Germline CDR1 and CDR2: SGHNT and YYREEE (reference sequence). As DNA, the CDR3 is TGTGCCAGCAGCTTCCTTGCGCCCTGGGGGACTAGCGGTTACAATGAGCAGTTCTTC. Amino acid sequence: CASSFLAPWGTSGYNEQFF.

The chain combines TRBV19 with TRBJ2-5, with TRBD2 identical over 8 bases. CDR3 length equals 14 residues. The germline V gene has CDR1 LNHDA and CDR2 SQIVND (reference sequence). V lost 3 bases and J lost 9; bases outside the gene matches: 9. CDR3 sequence: CASSIRGDGGAQYF. CDR3 DNA: TGTGCCAGTAGTATTAGGGGGGACGGGGGGGCCCAGTACTTC.

The rearrangement joins TRBV5-1 to TRBJ1-4, with TRBD1 matching over 7 bases. Germline CDR1 SGHRS, CDR2 YFSETQ. CDR3 size: 16 residues. V was pared by 0 bases and J by 4 bases, with 6 bases of the junction left unmatched. CDR3 nucleotides: TGCGCCAGCAGCTTGGGGTTAGGGGGCGGTAATGAAAAACTGTTTTTT. Its protein product is CASSLGLGGGNEKLFF. The complete variable domain, with remaining parts taken from reference TRBV5-1 and TRBJ1-4, reads KAGVTQTPRYLIKTRGQQVTLSCSPISGHRSVSWYQQTPGQGLQFLFEYFSETQRNKGNFPGRFSGRQFSNSRSEMNVSTLELGDSALYLCASSLGLGGGNEKLFFGSGTQLSVL.

This clone was picked up a small number of times. The junction departs from the called germline gene at one end, perhaps through a read error. The chain has TRBV5-6 and TRBJ2-2; weak D call: TRBD1 (6 bases). This CDR3 comprises 15 residues. In germline, CDR1 is SGHDT, CDR2 YYEEEE. The CDR3 bases are TGTGCCAGCAGCTTTTGGGCCAGGGACACGGGGGAGCTGTTTTTT. It codes for CASSFWARDTGELFF.

This chain joins TRBV2 and TRBJ2-7; a weak D match, TRBD2 (6 bases). This CDR3 is 14 amino acids long. Germline CDR1 SNHLY, CDR2 FYNNEI. Trimming removed 6 bases at V and 4 bases at J, with 16 bases between. The CDR3: CASRPGLRAYEQYF. The CDR3 nucleotides read TGTGCCAGCAGACCGGGACTCCGAGCTTACGAGCAGTACTTC.